These 14 T cell receptor beta chains came from one sample sequenced in a study of cytomegalovirus exposure and HLA in healthy donors. Both 60 Vbeta primers and 13 Jbeta primers went into the PCR. The table came from immunoSEQ multiplex PCR; TCRdb's copy has only in-frame clones and leaves some out. This table holds fewer than 200,000 clones, roughly 80% found once. Sequencing was performed on PBMCs. These TCRs come from a woman in her forties or fifties in good health and CMV-seronegative.

This clone came up once. This chain joins TRBV2 and TRBJ1-4, with a possible D match to TRBD1 (5 bases). The V gene lost 7 bases and the J gene lost 7 bases, with 10 bases spanning the gap. The germline gives CDR1 SNHLY, CDR2 FYNNEI. CDR3 length equals 12 residues. CDR3 region: CASKTTVEKLFF. DNA of the CDR3: TGTGCCAGCAAGACGACAGTTGAAAAACTGTTTTTT. Supplemented by reference TRBV2 and TRBJ1-4, the full variable domain reads EPEVTQTPSHQVTQMGQEVILRCVPISNHLYFYWYRQILGQKVEFLVSFYNNEISEKSEIFDDQFSVERPDGSNFTLKIRSTKLEDSAMYFCASKTTVEKLFFGSGTQLSVL.

Only a few counts were recorded for this clone. The rearrangement uses TRBV27 and TRBJ2-3; 9 nucleotides agree with TRBD1. The CDR3 totals 15 residues. Trimming removed 6 bases from V and 4 bases from J; junction bases left unmatched: 8. Germline lookup yields CDR1 MNHEY and CDR2 SMNVEV (reference sequence). CDR3 in amino acids: CASRWPGQGPDTQYF. CDR3 DNA: TGTGCCAGCAGATGGCCGGGACAGGGTCCAGATACGCAGTATTTT.

This clone was seen once. This sequence joins TRBV29-1 and TRBJ2-3, with 9 bases that match TRBD2. This CDR3 region has 13 residues. J lost 0 bases, V lost 5 bases, and 0 bases had no gene match. Germline CDR1 and CDR2: SQVTM and ANQGSEA. In nucleotides, the CDR3 is TGCAGCGTTCTAGCGGGGAGCACAGATACGCAGTATTTT. Translating it yields CSVLAGSTDTQYF.

CDR3 sequence reads: CASSEGTGPPNEKLFF. In DNA, the CDR3 is TGCGCCAGCAGTGAGGGCACAGGCCCACCTAATGAAAAACTGTTTTTT. The rearrangement joins TRBV10-2 to TRBJ1-4, with D maybe TRBD1 (5 bases). V lost 2 bases to trimming and J lost 3 bases, with 13 bases between them. This CDR3 spans 16 amino acids. Germline V gene data show CDR1 as WSHSY and CDR2 as SAAADI.

The genes are TRBV6-6 and TRBJ2-3; D unresolved. Trimming left V 7 bases short and J 0 bases short, with 14 bases between. CDR1 is MNHNY and CDR2 is SVGAGI in the germline V gene (reference sequence). This CDR3 contains 15 residues. The CDR3 region has the DNA TGTGCCAGCATAAATCAGGTGCCGAGCACAGATACGCAGTATTTT. This sequence encodes CASINQVPSTDTQYF.

This clone was counted only a few times. The CDR3 region is CASSPGQGLRGQPQHF. DNA of the CDR3: TGTGCCAGCAGCCCCGGACAGGGACTTCGGGGGCAGCCCCAGCATTTT. J is TRBJ1-5 and V is TRBV7-9; 8 nucleotides align to TRBD1. The CDR3 length is 16 residues. CDR1 is SEHNR and CDR2 is FQNEAQ in the germline V gene (reference sequence). V shed 5 bases and J 7 bases; nucleotides not matched to a gene: 13.

The CDR3 is CASSPLGLAGSEQFF. Here the CDR3 DNA reads TGCGCCAGCAGCCCATTGGGACTAGCGGGGAGTGAGCAGTTCTTC. The rearrangement joins TRBV4-1 to TRBJ2-1, with 13 bases aligning to TRBD2. Germline V gene lookup returns CDR1 MGHRA and CDR2 YSYEKL. The CDR3 sequence is 15 residues long. The trim removed 4 bases at V and 9 bases at J, leaving 6 bases unmatched.

This clone showed up just once. One end of the junction fails to match germline, which may point to a read error. The gene calls are TRBV5-6 and TRBJ2-7, with a tentative D call TRBD1 (6 bases). Germline V gives CDR1 SGHDT, CDR2 YYEEEE. The CDR3 is made up of 13 amino acids. Here the CDR3 reads CASSRGTTYGQYF. The CDR3 DNA follows: TGTGCCAGCAGCAGGGGGACAACCTACGGGCAGTACTTC.

The CDR3 sequence: CASSGPRGEQFF. CDR3 DNA: TGCGCCAGCAGTGGACCCCGGGGTGAGCAGTTCTTC. The rearrangement joins TRBV10-1 to TRBJ2-1, with D possibly being TRBD2 (5 bases). CDR1 is WNHNN and CDR2 is SYGVQD in the germline V gene (reference sequence). Trimming shortened V by 4 bases and J by 9 bases, and 10 bases separated the two germline ends. The CDR3 is 12 residues long.

The chain combines TRBV5-1 with TRBJ2-5; D is unresolved. The CDR3 contains 13 residues. V lost 0 bases and J lost 7, with 10 bases in between. Germline lookup yields CDR1 SGHRS and CDR2 YFSETQ. CDR3 sequence: CASSLEVGGTQYF. The DNA of the CDR3 is TGCGCCAGCAGCTTGGAGGTCGGCGGGACCCAGTACTTC.

The chain couples TRBV9 to TRBJ2-7, with TRBD1 as a possible D gene (7 bases). CDR3 length equals 15 residues. Germline CDR1 is SGDLS and CDR2 is YYNGEE. V lost 0 bases and J 0 bases, leaving 10 bases between the germline ends. The CDR3: CASSVGGDSSYEQYF. CDR3 nucleotides: TGTGCCAGCAGCGTAGGGGGGGACAGCTCCTACGAGCAGTACTTC.

The rearrangement links TRBV7-2 to TRBJ2-7; 9 bases are shared with TRBD1. The V gene's germline CDR1 is SGHTA and CDR2 FQGNSA. Trimming removed 5 bases from V and 5 bases from J; junction bases left unmatched: 7. The CDR3 loop spans 14 amino acids. The CDR3: CASSPATGGHEQYF. CDR3 sequence (DNA): TGTGCCAGCAGCCCCGCGACAGGGGGTCACGAGCAGTACTTC. Looking up the rest from reference TRBV7-2 and TRBJ2-7 gives the full variable domain: GAGVSQSPSNKVTEKGKDVELRCDPISGHTALYWYRQSLGQGLEFLIYFQGNSAPDKSGLPSDRFSAERTGGSVSTLTIQRTQQEDSAVYLCASSPATGGHEQYFGPGTRLTVT.

V and J are TRBV13 and TRBJ1-2, with 9 bases identical to TRBD1. The CDR3 length is 18 residues. CDR1 and CDR2 from the germline V gene are PRHDT and FYEKMQ (reference sequence). V was clipped by 0 bases and J by 0 bases; unmatched bases: 8. The CDR3 bases are TGTGCCAGCAGCTTAGGCCGTGGGGGACAGGGAACTAACTATGGCTACACCTTC. It translates to CASSLGRGGQGTNYGYTF.

V gene TRBV5-6 combines with J gene TRBJ2-2, with D perhaps TRBD1 (6 bases). The CDR3 has 17 amino acids. CDR1 SGHDT and CDR2 YYEEEE come from the germline V gene. Between the trimmed V and J ends, which lost 4 bases and 2 bases, there was a span of 18 bases. The CDR3 DNA reads as TGTGCCAGCAGCCCCCTAGGGGCACAGGGAAACACCGGGGAGCTGTTTTTT. Translation gives CASSPLGAQGNTGELFF. The full variable domain, in which reference TRBV5-6 and TRBJ2-2 provide the parts outside the CDR3, is DAGVTQSPTHLIKTRGQQVTLRCSPKSGHDTVSWYQQALGQGPQFIFQYYEEEERQRGNFPDRFSGHQFPNYSSELNVNALLLGDSALYLCASSPLGAQGNTGELFFGEGSRLTVL.